The rows below give T cell receptor beta chains drawn from one sample of a study of monozygotic twins with cystic fibrosis. Generated by immunoSEQ multiplex PCR, the TCRdb table keeps only in-frame clones and is missing some. Of 15,000 to 25,000 clones listed, 75% to 95% are singletons. The sample taken for sequencing was blood. These receptors came from a girl aged 2 to 9 with cystic fibrosis. CDR3s include the opening cysteine and the closing phenylalanine or tryptophan. A D gene is named only where the DNA matches it firmly. Rows give clone size only sometimes, using once, few, many, or a class for an expanded clone.

cdr3_aa: CASSFGPSPRETQYF
cdr3_nt: TGTGCCAGCAGTTTCGGGCCCAGCCCGCGAGAGACCCAGTACTTC
v_call: TRBV27
d_call: NA
j_call: TRBJ2-5
clone_size: NA

cdr3_aa: CASSGPGTSGSRRYEQYF
cdr3_nt: TGTGCCAGCAGCGGACCCGGGACTAGCGGGAGTCGGCGCTACGAGCAGTACTTC
v_call: TRBV7-2
d_call: TRBD2
j_call: TRBJ2-7
clone_size: NA

cdr3_aa: CASSQWRDSEAFF
cdr3_nt: TGTGCCAGCAGCCAATGGAGGGACTCTGAAGCTTTCTTT
v_call: TRBV14
d_call: NA
j_call: TRBJ1-1
clone_size: NA

cdr3_aa: CASSYSKGQGSYEQYF
cdr3_nt: TGTGCCAGCAGTTACTCCAAGGGACAGGGATCCTACGAGCAGTACTTC
v_call: TRBV6-6
d_call: TRBD1
j_call: TRBJ2-7
clone_size: NA

cdr3_aa: CASVTGATGELFF
cdr3_nt: TGTGCCAGCGTGACAGGGGCCACCGGGGAGCTGTTTTTT
v_call: TRBV6-6
d_call: TRBD1
j_call: TRBJ2-2
clone_size: NA

cdr3_aa: CGAANKREASYNEQFF
cdr3_nt: TGCGGGGCAGCAAATAAGCGGGAGGCATCCTACAATGAGCAGTTCTTC
v_call: TRBV5-1
d_call: TRBD2
j_call: TRBJ2-1
clone_size: NA

cdr3_aa: CASSLDANPSSEAFF
cdr3_nt: TGTGCCAGCAGCTTAGACGCTAACCCTAGCTCTGAAGCTTTCTTT
v_call: TRBV11-2
d_call: NA
j_call: TRBJ1-1
clone_size: NA

cdr3_aa: CASSYPPLTRSTQYF
cdr3_nt: TGTGCCAGCAGTTACCCCCCACTAACTAGGTCTACGCAGTATTTT
v_call: TRBV28
d_call: NA
j_call: TRBJ2-3
clone_size: NA

cdr3_aa: CASGLWGDNNYGYTF
cdr3_nt: TGTGCTAGTGGTTTGTGGGGGGACAATAACTATGGCTACACCTTC
v_call: TRBV12-5
d_call: NA
j_call: TRBJ1-2
clone_size: NA

cdr3_aa: CASSIYNRGTKNEQFF
cdr3_nt: TGTGCCAGTAGTATATACAACCGGGGTACTAAGAATGAGCAGTTCTTC
v_call: TRBV19
d_call: NA
j_call: TRBJ2-1
clone_size: NA

cdr3_aa: CSVRGDTNNQPQHF
cdr3_nt: TGCAGCGTCAGGGGGGACACCAACAATCAGCCCCAGCATTTT
v_call: TRBV29-1
d_call: TRBD1
j_call: TRBJ1-5
clone_size: NA

cdr3_aa: CASHTGTDTQYF
cdr3_nt: TGTGCCAGCCACACAGGCACAGATACGCAGTATTTT
v_call: TRBV6-6
d_call: NA
j_call: TRBJ2-3
clone_size: NA

cdr3_aa: CASSSSSRTEAFF
cdr3_nt: TGTGCCAGCAGTTCCTCATCAAGGACTGAAGCTTTCTTT
v_call: TRBV27
d_call: NA
j_call: TRBJ1-1
clone_size: NA

cdr3_aa: CASSLNSQETQYF
cdr3_nt: TGTGCCAGCAGCTTAAACAGCCAAGAGACCCAGTACTTC
v_call: TRBV7-2
d_call: NA
j_call: TRBJ2-5
clone_size: NA

cdr3_aa: CASSEVGSSAYGYTF
cdr3_nt: TGTGCCAGCAGTGAAGTTGGGTCCAGTGCGTATGGCTACACCTTC
v_call: TRBV6-1
d_call: NA
j_call: TRBJ1-2
clone_size: NA

cdr3_aa: CASSLAGQSYGYTF
cdr3_nt: TGTGCCAGCAGCTTAGCAGGACAGTCCTATGGCTACACCTTC
v_call: TRBV7-8
d_call: NA
j_call: TRBJ1-2
clone_size: NA

cdr3_aa: CASSYGVSPWEAFF
cdr3_nt: TGTGCCAGCAGTTATGGGGTGTCCCCTTGGGAAGCTTTCTTT
v_call: TRBV28
d_call: NA
j_call: TRBJ1-1
clone_size: NA

cdr3_aa: CATSTLAYPDNEQFF
cdr3_nt: TGTGCCACCAGCACGTTAGCGTACCCCGACAATGAGCAGTTCTTC
v_call: TRBV15
d_call: NA
j_call: TRBJ2-1
clone_size: once

cdr3_aa: CASSCRGEACGYTF
cdr3_nt: TGTGCCAGCAGCTGTAGGGGGGAAGCCTGTGGCTACACCTTC
v_call: TRBV7-2
d_call: NA
j_call: TRBJ1-2
clone_size: NA

cdr3_aa: CASSPWTGVYEQFF
cdr3_nt: TGTGCCAGCAGTCCGTGGACAGGGGTCTATGAGCAGTTCTTC
v_call: TRBV6-5
d_call: TRBD1
j_call: TRBJ2-1
clone_size: NA

cdr3_aa: CASSFSRLAGGRYEQYF
cdr3_nt: TGTGCCAGCAGTTTTTCCAGACTAGCGGGAGGCCGATACGAGCAGTACTTC
v_call: TRBV28
d_call: TRBD2
j_call: TRBJ2-7
clone_size: NA

cdr3_aa: CASSLPTYEQYF
cdr3_nt: TGCGCCAGCAGCCTCCCGACCTACGAGCAGTACTTC
v_call: TRBV5-1
d_call: NA
j_call: TRBJ2-7
clone_size: NA

cdr3_aa: CASSLRLAGPTDTQYF
cdr3_nt: TGTGCCAGCAGCCTAAGACTAGCGGGCCCCACAGATACGCAGTATTTT
v_call: TRBV7-9
d_call: TRBD2
j_call: TRBJ2-3
clone_size: NA

cdr3_aa: CASSPGPFLQFF
cdr3_nt: TGCGCCAGCAGCCCAGGACCCTTCTTGCAGTTCTTC
v_call: TRBV10-1
d_call: NA
j_call: TRBJ2-1
clone_size: few

cdr3_aa: CASSVGGRGNTEAFF
cdr3_nt: TGTGCCAGCAGCGTTGGGGGCCGGGGGAACACTGAAGCTTTCTTT
v_call: TRBV9
d_call: NA
j_call: TRBJ1-1
clone_size: NA

cdr3_aa: CASSERLTGGYEQYF
cdr3_nt: TGTGCCAGCAGTGAGCGATTGACAGGGGGGTACGAGCAGTACTTC
v_call: TRBV6-1
d_call: TRBD1
j_call: TRBJ2-7
clone_size: few

cdr3_aa: CASSTGGVGGPYNEQFF
cdr3_nt: TGTGCCAGTAGTACGGGAGGCGTGGGGGGGCCCTACAATGAGCAGTTCTTC
v_call: TRBV19
d_call: NA
j_call: TRBJ2-1
clone_size: NA

cdr3_aa: CASSMTSGRLKGADTQYF
cdr3_nt: TGTGCCAGTAGTATGACTAGCGGGAGACTTAAGGGGGCAGATACGCAGTATTTT
v_call: TRBV19
d_call: TRBD2
j_call: TRBJ2-3
clone_size: NA